The text below deals with one T cell receptor (beta chain). The record originates from a study of OX40 agonist ivuxolimab in advanced cancers. Profiled with immunoSEQ multiplex PCR; TCRdb holds only in-frame clones, not every one. The sample shows more than 65,000 clones, more than 70% of them seen only once. The CDR3 consists of 14 residues. The germline CDR1 and CDR2 sequences are SGHRS and YFSETQ. V lost 6 bases to trimming and J lost 2 bases, with 14 bases between them. This chain connects TRBV5-1 to TRBJ2-5; D is perhaps TRBD2 (6 bases). The sequence derives from an adult with an advanced solid tumor such as melanoma, head and neck, liver or kidney cancer. This specimen consisted of CD4+ or CD8+ T cells sorted from blood, obtained in a trial of the OX40 agonist ivuxolimab. This CDR3 reads CASNEGTFQETQYF. CDR3 coding DNA: TGCGCCAGCAACGAAGGGACTTTTCAAGAGACCCAGTACTTC.